This T cell receptor (beta chain) originates from a study of T-cell memory formation after mild COVID-19. Study-wide points: There was a balanced CD4/CD8 profile in clones contracting day 15 to 85, and later expanders leaned CD4+. Memory cells collected pre-infection included some clones that later responded, suggesting cross-reactive memory joined. Shrinking CD4+ clones resided mostly in CM and EM, and CD8+ ones in EMRA.

J lost 0 bases, V lost 1 base, and 0 bases had no gene match. This CDR3 region has 15 residues. It was 5'RACE with constant-segment primers that produced the TCR alpha and TCR beta cDNA libraries, which carried sample barcodes and UMIs. TCRdb used MiXCR to reprocess the 5' RACE reads, holding one entry per CDR3 protein. In the table there are approximately 150,000 distinct CDR3 sequences, roughly a fifth of which are singletons. This clonotype was seen more than once but under ten times. What it binds is unknown. The chain employs TRBV12-3 or TRBV12-4 and TRBJ2-4; 7 nucleotides match TRBD2. The source material was PBMCs or a T cell subset sorted from them (not recorded which). This TCR was recovered from an adult woman who had mild COVID-19 (a few samples of this study predate the infection). Cell type and time point are not known. This chain's CDR3 is CASSLERGAKNIQYF. The DNA for the CDR3 is TGTGCCAGCAGTTTAGAGCGGGGAGCCAAAAACATTCAGTACTTC.